These 23 T cell receptor beta chains originate from one sample sequenced in a study of cytomegalovirus exposure and HLA in healthy donors. PCR employed 60 Vbeta and 13 Jbeta primers. Measured with immunoSEQ multiplex PCR; TCRdb has only the in-frame clones, and not every one. The table has roughly 140,000 clones, roughly 79% seen once. Source material: PBMCs. The receptors originated from a middle-aged woman in good health and CMV-seropositive.

The chain combines TRBV19 with TRBJ1-2, with unresolved D. The germline gives CDR1 LNHDA, CDR2 SQIVND (reference sequence). CDR3 size: 13 residues. V gave up 4 bases and J gave up 6 bases, with 12 bases separating them. This CDR3 is CASSTGYQDGYTF. The CDR3 DNA follows: TGTGCCAGTAGTACGGGATATCAAGATGGCTACACCTTC.

CDR3 amino acids: CASSKKLAGRPLSSYEQYF. CDR3 coding DNA: TGTGCCAGCAGCAAGAAACTAGCGGGGCGGCCCCTGAGCTCCTACGAGCAGTACTTC. The J gene is TRBJ2-7, the V gene TRBV21-1; TRBD2, the table's D call, lacks a check against the DNA. TRBV21-1 constitutes a pseudogene. The CDR3 runs to 19 residues.

This clone was seen only once. The rearrangement uses TRBV9 and TRBJ1-2, with a possible D match to TRBD1 (5 bases). In germline, CDR1 is SGDLS, CDR2 YYNGEE. The CDR3 contains 16 residues. With 4 bases removed from V and 4 bases from J, the gap between germline ends came to 20 bases. CDR3 nucleotide sequence: TGTGCCAGCAGCAACTCGCGGGGTGGGGCCTTCTATGGCTACACCTTC. This translates into CASSNSRGGAFYGYTF.

V usage is TRBV5-1 and J usage is TRBJ2-3, with TRBD2 matching over 8 bases. Trimming cost V 4 bases and J 1 base; bases outside gene matches: 5. Germline lookup yields CDR1 SGHRS and CDR2 YFSETQ. The CDR3 loop spans 15 amino acids. CDR3 protein: CASSPGGQGTDTQYF. Here the CDR3 DNA reads TGCGCCAGCAGCCCGGGGGGGCAGGGCACAGATACGCAGTATTTT.

The CDR3 sequence: CASSDATIHEQFF. For the CDR3, the DNA is TGTGCCAGCAGTGACGCGACTATACATGAGCAGTTCTTC. The chain is built from TRBV6-5 and TRBJ2-1, with D maybe TRBD2 (5 bases). The CDR3 consists of 13 residues. Between the trimmed V and J ends, which lost 5 bases and 8 bases, there was a span of 13 bases. Germline assignment: CDR1 MNHEY and CDR2 SVGAGI.

DNA of the CDR3: TGTGCCAGCAGAGAACAGGGGGCCACAGATACGCAGTATTTT. It is translated as CASREQGATDTQYF. This chain connects TRBV2 to TRBJ2-3, with TRBD1 matching 9 bases. Looked up from germline, CDR1 is SNHLY and CDR2 is FYNNEI. Unmatched junction bases numbered 3, after V lost 6 bases and J lost 2 bases. This CDR3 is built from 14 residues. Based on the CDR3 plus reference TRBV2 and TRBJ2-3, the full variable domain is EPEVTQTPSHQVTQMGQEVILRCVPISNHLYFYWYRQILGQKVEFLVSFYNNEISEKSEIFDDQFSVERPDGSNFTLKIRSTKLEDSAMYFCASREQGATDTQYFGPGTRLTVL.

This rearrangement joins TRBV18 to TRBJ1-1; a weak D match, TRBD1 (6 bases). Germline V gene sequence: CDR1 KGHSH, CDR2 LQKENI. CDR3 size: 13 residues. V was cut by 5 bases and J by 5 bases, with 12 bases left in between. In nucleotides, the CDR3 is TGTGCCAGCTCAGGCAGGGGAGGGACTGAAGCTTTCTTT. It encodes CASSGRGGTEAFF.

In its sample, this clone was seen once. CDR3 residues: CASSSPSLAAGSTDTQYF. The DNA for the CDR3 is TGTGCCAGCAGTTCCCCCTCGCTAGCAGCGGGGAGCACAGATACGCAGTATTTT. The chain employs TRBV28 and TRBJ2-3; TRBD2 matches at 7 bases. Per germline, CDR1 MDHEN and CDR2 SYDVKM. Losses at the gene ends were 4 bases for V and 0 bases for J; bases not matched to a gene: 13. There are 18 residues in the CDR3.

This sequence joins TRBV2 and TRBJ2-1; D possibly corresponds to TRBD1 (5 bases). Between the trimmed V and J ends, which lost 4 bases and 10 bases, there was a span of 14 bases. Germline V gene sequence: CDR1 SNHLY, CDR2 FYNNEI. This CDR3 has 13 amino acids. The CDR3 DNA reads TGTGCCAGCAGTGTGGGGCAGGTGGGGGAGCAGTTCTTC. It specifies CASSVGQVGEQFF.

In its sample, this clone was seen once. V and J are TRBV5-1 and TRBJ2-1, with D possibly being TRBD2 (6 bases). V shed 4 bases and J shed 4 bases, with 9 bases lying between them. CDR3 length: 13 amino acids. Per the germline V gene, CDR1 is SGHRS and CDR2 is YFSETQ. The CDR3 bases are TGCGCCAGCAGCCCGGGAGTGTACAATGAGCAGTTCTTC. Its translation: CASSPGVYNEQFF.

This clone was counted once. J is TRBJ2-5 and V is TRBV7-9; 12 nucleotides match TRBD2. This CDR3 contains 16 residues. Germline V gene lookup returns CDR1 SEHNR and CDR2 FQNEAQ (reference sequence). V was pared by 3 bases and J by 4 bases, with 6 bases of the junction left unmatched. CDR3 in amino acids: CASSFTPGLAGETQYF. The CDR3 DNA sequence: TGTGCCAGCAGCTTCACCCCGGGACTAGCGGGAGAGACCCAGTACTTC.

This rearrangement joins TRBV7-7 to TRBJ2-5, with no clear D. The CDR3 runs to 14 residues. Deletions cut 0 bases from V and 5 bases from J, with 10 bases between. Germline V gene lookup returns CDR1 SSHAT and CDR2 FNYEAQ (reference sequence). The CDR3 DNA sequence: TGTGCCAGCAGCTTAGCGTACAGTGGGGAGACCCAGTACTTC. Protein: CASSLAYSGETQYF.

The DNA of the CDR3 is TGCGCCAGCAGCTTGGAGGGACAAAATAATTCACCCCTCCACTTT. Encoded protein: CASSLEGQNNSPLHF. The gene calls are TRBV5-1 and TRBJ1-6; tentative D call: TRBD1 (6 bases). Germline V gene data show CDR1 as SGHRS and CDR2 as YFSETQ. This CDR3 has 15 amino acids. The germline V and J ends were trimmed by 0 bases and 5 bases, with 9 bases remaining between them.

The chain has TRBV7-9 and TRBJ1-1, with TRBD1 matching 8 bases. The CDR3 consists of 15 residues. After removal of 6 bases from V and 0 bases from J, the junction contained 6 bases not matched to a gene. Germline V CDR1 and CDR2: SEHNR, FQNEAQ (reference sequence). CDR3 bases: TGTGCCAGCAGACCCGGGACAGGCTTGAACACTGAAGCTTTCTTT. Translated: CASRPGTGLNTEAFF.

This clone was seen only a few times. The chain employs TRBV11-2 and TRBJ2-3, with D maybe TRBD2 (7 bases). Germline CDR1 is SGHAT and CDR2 is FQNNGV. The V and J ends lost 1 base and 7 bases respectively, with 12 bases between them. The CDR3 extends over 14 amino acids. As DNA, the CDR3 is TGTGCCAGCAGCTTAGGGGGGGGCGAAAATACGCAGTATTTT. This codes for CASSLGGGENTQYF.

The V call is TRBV2, the J call TRBJ1-5, with a tentative D call TRBD1 (6 bases). The germline gives CDR1 SNHLY, CDR2 FYNNEI. The V gene lost 4 bases and the J gene lost 11 bases, with 12 bases spanning the gap. The CDR3 contains 12 residues. The CDR3 coding sequence is TGTGCCAGCAGTGGGACAGCGGATGCCCAGCATTTT. Translation: CASSGTADAQHF.

This clone has a handful of counts. This sequence joins TRBV28 and TRBJ2-5; D may be TRBD1 (5 bases). V gave up 6 bases and J gave up 1 base, with 12 bases separating them. The CDR3 covers 14 residues. Germline assignment: CDR1 MDHEN and CDR2 SYDVKM. The CDR3 protein is CASRPPRVQETQYF. Here the CDR3 DNA reads TGTGCCAGCAGGCCCCCCAGGGTCCAAGAGACCCAGTACTTC.

The CDR3 reads CASSYSSRGEQYF. The CDR3 bases are TGTGCCAGCAGTTACTCGAGCCGTGGCGAGCAGTACTTC. This chain connects TRBV6-5 to TRBJ2-7, with D unresolved. There are 13 residues in the CDR3. Germline CDR1 MNHEY, CDR2 SVGAGI. The ends were cut back, 0 bases at V and 6 bases at J, with 9 bases in the middle.

The chain couples TRBV6-1 to TRBJ1-1, with no clear D. V was shortened by 4 bases and J by 1 base, with 19 bases between the two germline ends. The CDR3 has 17 residues. CDR1 is MNHNS and CDR2 is SASEGT in the germline V gene. The CDR3 nucleotides are TGTGCCAGCAGTGGTACAGTCCACCCGCATCGGAACACTGAAGCTTTCTTT. It specifies CASSGTVHPHRNTEAFF.

The chain carries TRBV7-9 and TRBJ2-3; TRBD2 aligns across 9 bases. The CDR3 runs 14 residues. CDR1 is SEHNR, CDR2 FQNEAQ, per germline (reference sequence). V lost 8 bases to trimming and J lost 4 bases; unmatched junction nucleotides: 7. For the CDR3, the DNA is TGTGCCAGCGCGCGGGGGGGCGACGCAGATACGCAGTATTTT. It codes for CASARGGDADTQYF.

The chain recombines TRBV5-1 with TRBJ1-1; maybe TRBD1 (5 bases). Germline CDR1 and CDR2: SGHRS and YFSETQ. CDR3 length equals 14 residues. Trimming shortened V by 3 bases and J by 7 bases, and 16 bases separated the two germline ends. The chain's CDR3 is CASSSGLGGNEAFF. CDR3 coding DNA: TGCGCCAGCAGCTCGGGACTTGGGGGAAATGAAGCTTTCTTT.

The chain joins TRBV5-1 to TRBJ1-1, with D possibly matching TRBD1 (6 bases). Trimming removed 2 bases from V and 1 base from J, with 9 bases in between. There are 14 residues in the CDR3. CDR1 and CDR2 (germline): SGHRS, YFSETQ. In nucleotides, the CDR3 is TGCGCCAGCAGCTTTGCACAGGGGAACACTGAAGCTTTCTTT. Protein sequence: CASSFAQGNTEAFF.

This clone was seen once. The chain carries TRBV10-2 and TRBJ2-1, with TRBD1 as a possible D gene (6 bases). V was pared by 7 bases and J by 10 bases, with 17 bases between. The germline V gene encodes CDR1 WSHSY and CDR2 SAAADI. The CDR3 covers 13 residues. CDR3 residues: CASTPDGGREQFF. CDR3 in DNA: TGCGCCAGCACCCCTGATGGGGGCCGGGAGCAGTTCTTC.